Listed below are T cell receptor beta chains from one sample, sequenced in a study of blood T cells in healthy people across ages. TCRdb re-analysed the 5' RACE reads in MiXCR, keeping a single row per CDR3 protein. This repertoire shows 720,000 or so distinct CDR3 sequences, roughly 43% found once; its top ten account for about 32%. The sequenced sample consisted of blood. All receptors come from an elderly man in good health. Each CDR3 is given with its conserved first and last residue. A D gene is named only where the DNA matches it firmly. A row's size may be missing; if present it is once, few, many or a size class.

TRBJ2-1 TRBV9 . TRBD2 TGTGCCAGCAGCGGAGCTCTAGCGGGGGACAATGAGCAGTTCTTC CASSGALAGDNEQFF
TRBJ1-6 TRBV20-1 . TRBD1 TGCAGTGCGCCCGGGACAGGGGAATCACCCCTCCACTTT CSAPGTGESPLHF
TRBJ2-7 TRBV6-2/TRBV6-3 few TRBD2 TGTGCCAGCTTTAGCGGGAGTCGGTACGAGCAGTACTTC CASFSGSRYEQYF
TRBJ2-7 TRBV7-2 . TRBD2 TGTGCCAGCAGCTCCACACTAGCGGGCTCCTACAATGAGCAGTACTTC CASSSTLAGSYNEQYF
TRBJ2-3 TRBV12-3/TRBV12-4 few . TGTGCCAGCAGTTTCCAGACTAAAAGCACAGATACGCAGTATTTT CASSFQTKSTDTQYF
TRBJ2-1 TRBV7-9 few TRBD2 TGTGCCAGCAGCTTGACTAGCGGAAACAATGAGCAGTTCTTC CASSLTSGNNEQFF
TRBJ1-6 TRBV18 . . TGTGCCAGCTCACCTCGGGACACCTATAATTCACCCCTCCACTTT CASSPRDTYNSPLHF
TRBJ2-1 TRBV19 . TRBD1 TGTGCCAGTAGTATAGAGAGGACAGGGAACAATGAGCAGTTCTTC CASSIERTGNNEQFF
TRBJ2-5 TRBV7-8 few TRBD2 TGTGCCAGCAGGGGGAGACTAGCAGGAGAGACCCAGTACTTC CASRGRLAGETQYF
TRBJ2-1 TRBV7-2 few . TGTGCCAGCAGCCCTACCTTTGATGAGCAGTTCTTC CASSPTFDEQFF
TRBJ1-4 TRBV7-2 . . TGTGCCAGCAGCCCTCCGGGGAATAATGAAAAACTGTTTTTT CASSPPGNNEKLFF
TRBJ1-5 TRBV3-1 . . TGTGCCTGCAGCCAAGATCAGGGCCATCAGCCCCAGCATTTT CACSQDQGHQPQHF
TRBJ2-7 TRBV2 . . TGTGCCAGCAGGTCGGGAGTCTTTAGTTCCTACGAGCAGTACTTC CASRSGVFSSYEQYF
TRBJ2-7 TRBV10-1 . TRBD2 TGCGCCAGCAGCGCGACTAGCGATGGGGAGCAGTACTTC CASSATSDGEQYF
TRBJ1-1 TRBV7-9 . . TGTGCCAGCAGCTTAAAGGGGAGCACTGAAGCTTTCTTT CASSLKGSTEAFF
TRBJ1-5 TRBV4-3 few TRBD1 TGCGCCAGCAGCCAGACCGGGACAGGGCTTCAGCCCCAGCATTTT CASSQTGTGLQPQHF
TRBJ2-7 TRBV9 few TRBD2 TGTGCCAGCAGCGTTGATCTAGCGGGGGGTCCTACCGAGCAGTACTTC CASSVDLAGGPTEQYF
TRBJ2-6 TRBV20-1 few . TGCAGTGGAAGGACAAAAGGGGCCAACGTCCTGACTTTC CSGRTKGANVLTF
TRBJ2-3 TRBV6-5 many TRBD2 TGTGCCAGCAGTTACGGGATAGCGGGATACACAGATACGCAGTATTTT CASSYGIAGYTDTQYF
TRBJ2-7 TRBV6-2/TRBV6-3 . . TGTGCCAGCAGTTACTCGAGTCGGGACCCCCTTGGAGAGGCCCAGTACTTC CASSYSSRDPLGEAQYF
TRBJ2-4 TRBV20-1 many TRBD1 TGCAGTGCTATCGACAGGGGAAACATTCAGTACTTC CSAIDRGNIQYF
TRBJ2-5 TRBV2 . . TGTGCCAGCAGTGAAGCCCGGGACTCGGCGAGGACCCAGTACTTC CASSEARDSARTQYF
TRBJ2-1 TRBV20-1 . TRBD1 TGCAGTGCCGGGACAGCTAAATCCTACAATGAGCAGTTCTTC CSAGTAKSYNEQFF
TRBJ1-1 TRBV21-1 . . TGTGCCGGCAGCAAAACCCACGACACTGAAGCTTTCTTT CAGSKTHDTEAFF
TRBJ2-7 TRBV28 . TRBD1 TGTGCCAGCAGCACTGGGACAGCTCTACAAAATGAGCAGTACTTC CASSTGTALQNEQYF
TRBJ1-2 TRBV25-1 . TRBD1 TGTGCCAGCAGTGCACCCGGGACAGGGGGCGTCTATGGCTACACCTTC CASSAPGTGGVYGYTF
TRBJ2-7 TRBV20-1 . . TGCAGTGGGCTAGGGGTTTACGAGCAGTACTTC CSGLGVYEQYF
TRBJ2-5 TRBV6-2/TRBV6-3 few TRBD2 TGTGCCAGCAGTTACGGACTAGCGGGAGGCCATGAGCAGTACTTC CASSYGLAGGHEQYF
TRBJ2-7 TRBV12-3/TRBV12-4 . . TGTGCCAGCAGTGCCCAGGGGCCAAACTACGAGCAGTACTTC CASSAQGPNYEQYF
TRBJ2-5 TRBV10-2 . TRBD2 TGCGCCAGCAGTGATGGGTCAGCGGGGCCTCAAGAGACCCAGTACTTC CASSDGSAGPQETQYF
TRBJ2-7 TRBV10-3 . . TGTGCCATCAGGGCAGCGGGCTCCTACAATGAGCAGTACTTC CAIRAAGSYNEQYF
TRBJ1-1 TRBV3-1 . . TGTGCCAGCAGCCAAGCCGGGCTAGGGATGGGCCTGAACACTGAAGCTTTCTTT CASSQAGLGMGLNTEAFF
TRBJ2-3 TRBV24-1 . TRBD1 TGTGCCACCAGCCCGGGACAGGGGCAAGCAGATACGCAGTATTTT CATSPGQGQADTQYF
TRBJ2-7 TRBV20-1 . . TGCAGTGCTAGAGTGGAGGCTAGGGACCTCACCTACGAGCAGTACTTC CSARVEARDLTYEQYF
TRBJ2-1 TRBV5-1 . . TGCGCCAGCAGCTCCCCCCTGGGGTTGGCTGAGCAGTTCTTC CASSSPLGLAEQFF
TRBJ2-5 TRBV28 few . TGTGCCAGCGGTAGACTGAACCAAGAGACCCAGTACTTC CASGRLNQETQYF
TRBJ2-3 TRBV11-1 . TRBD1 TGTGCCAGCAGCTTAGGAGGGACAGCTACAGATACGCAGTATTTT CASSLGGTATDTQYF
TRBJ1-2 TRBV6-5 . . TGTGCCAGCAGTTACTCGGACAGACGGAACTATGGCTACACCTTC CASSYSDRRNYGYTF
TRBJ1-2 TRBV7-9 many TRBD1 TGTGCCAGCAGCATACAGGGGGCCGAGGGCTATGGCTACACCTTC CASSIQGAEGYGYTF
TRBJ1-4 TRBV29-1 many . TGCAGCGTTGATGCGGGGGGCATGAATGAAAAACTGTTTTTT CSVDAGGMNEKLFF
TRBJ2-4 TRBV29-1 . . TGCAGCGGCCTTATAATAGGGGGGGCCAAAAACATTCAGTACTTC CSGLIIGGAKNIQYF
TRBJ2-4 TRBV10-2 . TRBD2 TGCGCCAGCAGTGTCGGTAGCGGGGGGTTAAACATTCAGTACTTC CASSVGSGGLNIQYF
TRBJ2-3 TRBV28 few TRBD2 TGTGCCAGCAGTGGGGGACTAGCGGGGACCACAGATACGCAGTATTTT CASSGGLAGTTDTQYF
TRBJ2-1 TRBV5-1 few . TGCGCCAGCAGCCCGGGGTTAAGTGTCAATGAGCAGTTCTTC CASSPGLSVNEQFF
TRBJ2-5 TRBV20-1 . TRBD1 TGCAGTGCACCCGGACAGGTGAAACTCTATGAGCAGTACTTC CSAPGQVKLYEQYF
TRBJ2-1 TRBV12-3/TRBV12-4 few . TGTGCCAGCAGTGGGGGACTGACCTACAATGAGCAGTTCTTC CASSGGLTYNEQFF
TRBJ1-2 TRBV25-1 . . TGTGCCAGCAGGGAGGGAAATGGCTACACCTTC CASREGNGYTF
TRBJ2-7 TRBV7-8 . TRBD2 TGTGCCAGCAGCTCAATAGCGGGAGGGCGTGAGCAGTACTTC CASSSIAGGREQYF
TRBJ2-7 TRBV21-1 . . TGTGCCAGCAGCAAAGGGGGGAGGGGACACCACTCCTACGAGCAGTACTTC CASSKGGRGHHSYEQYF
TRBJ2-7 TRBV6-2/TRBV6-3 . . TGTGCCAGCAGACCAAAGACAGAGCTTACATCCTACGAGCAGTACTTC CASRPKTELTSYEQYF
TRBJ1-1 TRBV6-5 . . TGTGCCAGCACCCTTAGCGGGTCCCCGACCACTGAAGCTTTCTTT CASTLSGSPTTEAFF
TRBJ2-7 TRBV6-5 . . TGTGCCAGCAGTCCTCCCGGACAGAACCCCGAGCAGTACTTC CASSPPGQNPEQYF
TRBJ1-2 TRBV5-6 few TRBD1 TGTGCCAGCAGCCTTGTGAGGGACAGGGGCTTTGGCTACACCTTC CASSLVRDRGFGYTF
TRBJ1-2 TRBV20-1 . . TGCAGTGCTAGAGGACTATCCTATGGCTACACCTTC CSARGLSYGYTF